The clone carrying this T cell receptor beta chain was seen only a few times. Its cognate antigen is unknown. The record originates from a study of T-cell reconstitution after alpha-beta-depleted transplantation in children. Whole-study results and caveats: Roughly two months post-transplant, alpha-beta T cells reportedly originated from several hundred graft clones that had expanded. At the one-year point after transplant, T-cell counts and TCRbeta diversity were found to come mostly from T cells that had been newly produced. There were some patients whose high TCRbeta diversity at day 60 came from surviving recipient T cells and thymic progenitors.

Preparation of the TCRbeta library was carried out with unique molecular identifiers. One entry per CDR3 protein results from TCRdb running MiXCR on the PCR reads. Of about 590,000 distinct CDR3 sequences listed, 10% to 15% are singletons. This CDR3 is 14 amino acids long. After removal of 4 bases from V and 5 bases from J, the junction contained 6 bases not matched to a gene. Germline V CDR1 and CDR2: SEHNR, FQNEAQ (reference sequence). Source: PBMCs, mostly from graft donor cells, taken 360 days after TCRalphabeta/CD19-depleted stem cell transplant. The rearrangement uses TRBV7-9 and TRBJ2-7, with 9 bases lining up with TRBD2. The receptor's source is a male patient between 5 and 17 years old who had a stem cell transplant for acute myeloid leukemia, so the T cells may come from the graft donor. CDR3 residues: CASSSSGGTNEQYF. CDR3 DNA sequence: TGTGCCAGCAGCTCAAGCGGGGGGACCAACGAGCAGTACTTC. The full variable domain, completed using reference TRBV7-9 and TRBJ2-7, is DTGVSQNPRHKITKRGQNVTFRCDPISEHNRLYWYRQTLGQGPEFLTYFQNEAQLEKSRLLSDRFSAERPKGSFSTLEIQRTEQGDSAMYLCASSSSGGTNEQYFGPGTRLTVT.